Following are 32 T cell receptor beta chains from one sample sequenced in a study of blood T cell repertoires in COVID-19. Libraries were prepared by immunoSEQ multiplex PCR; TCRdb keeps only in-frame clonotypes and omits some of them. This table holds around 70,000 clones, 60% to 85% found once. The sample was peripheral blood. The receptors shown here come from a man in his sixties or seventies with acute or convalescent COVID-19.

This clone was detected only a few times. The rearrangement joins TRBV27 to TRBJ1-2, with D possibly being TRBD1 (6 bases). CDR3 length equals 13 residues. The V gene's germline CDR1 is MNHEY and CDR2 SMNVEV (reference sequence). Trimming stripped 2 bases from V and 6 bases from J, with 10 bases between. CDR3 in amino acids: CASSLAGADGYTF. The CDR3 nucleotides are TGTGCCAGCAGTTTAGCAGGGGCCGATGGCTACACCTTC.

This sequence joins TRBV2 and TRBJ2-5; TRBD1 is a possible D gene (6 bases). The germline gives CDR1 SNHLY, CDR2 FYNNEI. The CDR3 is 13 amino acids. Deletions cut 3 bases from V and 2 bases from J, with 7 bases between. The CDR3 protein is CASSETGQETQYF. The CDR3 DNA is TGTGCCAGCAGTGAGACAGGACAAGAGACCCAGTACTTC.

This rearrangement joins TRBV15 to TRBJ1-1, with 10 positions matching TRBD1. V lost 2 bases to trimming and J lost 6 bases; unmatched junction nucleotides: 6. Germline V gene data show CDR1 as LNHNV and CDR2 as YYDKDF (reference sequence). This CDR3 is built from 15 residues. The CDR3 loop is CATSRWTGGISEAFF. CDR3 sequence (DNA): TGTGCCACCAGCAGATGGACAGGGGGAATCTCTGAAGCTTTCTTT.

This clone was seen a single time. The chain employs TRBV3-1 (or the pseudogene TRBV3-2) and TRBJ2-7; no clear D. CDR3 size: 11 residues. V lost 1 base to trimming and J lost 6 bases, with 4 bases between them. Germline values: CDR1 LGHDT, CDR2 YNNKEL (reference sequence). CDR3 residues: CASSQVSEQYF. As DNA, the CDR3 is TGTGCCAGCAGCCAAGTATCCGAGCAGTACTTC.

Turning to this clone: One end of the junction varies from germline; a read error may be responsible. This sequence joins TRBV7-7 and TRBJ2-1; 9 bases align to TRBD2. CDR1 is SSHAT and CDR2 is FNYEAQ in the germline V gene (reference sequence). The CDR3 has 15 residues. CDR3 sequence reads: CASSLIAGAYNEQFF. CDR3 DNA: TGTGCTAGCAGCTTAATAGCGGGAGCTTACAATGAGCAGTTCTTC.

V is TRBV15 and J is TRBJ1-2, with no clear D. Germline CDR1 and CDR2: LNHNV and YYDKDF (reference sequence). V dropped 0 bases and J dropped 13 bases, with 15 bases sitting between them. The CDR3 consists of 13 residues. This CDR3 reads CATSREPLEQRTF. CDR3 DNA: TGTGCCACCAGCAGAGAACCCCTCGAGCAACGCACCTTC.

The CDR3 DNA reads as TGTGCCAGTAGTATAGGTGTCGCGCGGATGAGGGAGCTCTACAATGAGCAGTTCTTC. This encodes CASSIGVARMRELYNEQFF. The J gene is TRBJ2-1, the V gene TRBV19, with D maybe TRBD2 (5 bases). Germline V lookup: CDR1 LNHDA, CDR2 SQIVND (reference sequence). Trimming took 1 base from V and 3 from J, leaving 22 bases between them. CDR3 size: 19 residues.

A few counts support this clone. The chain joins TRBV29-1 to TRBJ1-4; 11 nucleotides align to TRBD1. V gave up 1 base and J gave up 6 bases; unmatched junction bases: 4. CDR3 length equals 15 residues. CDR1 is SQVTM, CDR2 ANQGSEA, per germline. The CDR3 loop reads CSVEGTGGGDEKLFF. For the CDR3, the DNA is TGCAGCGTTGAAGGGACAGGGGGCGGGGATGAAAAACTGTTTTTT.

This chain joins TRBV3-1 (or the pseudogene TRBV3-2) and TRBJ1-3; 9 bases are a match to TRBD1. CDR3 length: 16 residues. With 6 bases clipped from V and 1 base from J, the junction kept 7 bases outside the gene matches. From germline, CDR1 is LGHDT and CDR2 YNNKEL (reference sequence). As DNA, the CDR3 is TGTGCCAGCAGGCCCGGGACAGGGTTTTCTGGAAACACCATATATTTT. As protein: CASRPGTGFSGNTIYF.

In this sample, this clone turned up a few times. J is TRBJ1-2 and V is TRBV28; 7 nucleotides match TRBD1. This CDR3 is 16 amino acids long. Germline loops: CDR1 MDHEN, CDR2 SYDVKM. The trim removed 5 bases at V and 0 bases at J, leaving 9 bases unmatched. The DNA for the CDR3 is TGTGCCAGCAGTCCCCGATCCGGGACAGCTAACTATGGCTACACCTTC. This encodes CASSPRSGTANYGYTF.

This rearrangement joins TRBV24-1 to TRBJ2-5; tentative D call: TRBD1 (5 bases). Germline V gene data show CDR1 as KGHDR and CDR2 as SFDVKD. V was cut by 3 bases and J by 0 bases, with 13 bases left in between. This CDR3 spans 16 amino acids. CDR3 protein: CATSDPDSAYQETQYF. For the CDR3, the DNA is TGTGCCACCAGTGATCCTGACAGCGCGTACCAAGAGACCCAGTACTTC.

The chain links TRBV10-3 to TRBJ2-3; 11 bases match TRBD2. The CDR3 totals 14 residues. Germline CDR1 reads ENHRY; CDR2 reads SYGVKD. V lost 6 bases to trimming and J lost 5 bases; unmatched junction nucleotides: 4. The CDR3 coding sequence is TGTGCCATCAGGGAGACTAGCGGGGAAGATACGCAGTATTTT. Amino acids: CAIRETSGEDTQYF.

The CDR3 protein is CASSNRAANEKLFF. The CDR3 nucleotides read TGTGCCAGCAGTAACAGGGCGGCTAATGAAAAACTGTTTTTT. This sequence joins TRBV14 and TRBJ1-4, with D maybe TRBD1 (6 bases). There are 14 residues in the CDR3. Trimming removed 6 bases from V and 3 bases from J, with 11 bases in between. Germline lookup yields CDR1 SGHDN and CDR2 FVKESK.

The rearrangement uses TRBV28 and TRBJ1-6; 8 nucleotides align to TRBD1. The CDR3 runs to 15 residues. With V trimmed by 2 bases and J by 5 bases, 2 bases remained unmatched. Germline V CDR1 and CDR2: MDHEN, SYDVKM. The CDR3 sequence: CASSLTGGNNSPLHF. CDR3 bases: TGTGCCAGCAGTTTAACAGGGGGGAATAATTCACCCCTCCACTTT.

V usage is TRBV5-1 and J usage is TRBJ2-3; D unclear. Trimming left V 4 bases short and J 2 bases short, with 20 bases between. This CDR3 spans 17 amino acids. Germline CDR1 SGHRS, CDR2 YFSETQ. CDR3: CASSLPAGRSTTDTQYF. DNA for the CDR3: TGCGCCAGCAGCCTCCCAGCTGGGCGTTCTACCACAGATACGCAGTATTTT.

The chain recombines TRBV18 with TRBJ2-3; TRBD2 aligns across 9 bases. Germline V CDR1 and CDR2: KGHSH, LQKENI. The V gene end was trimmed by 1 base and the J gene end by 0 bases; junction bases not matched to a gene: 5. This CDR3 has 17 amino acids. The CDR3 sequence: CASSPLKTSGSTDTQYF. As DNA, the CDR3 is TGTGCCAGCTCACCACTTAAGACTAGCGGAAGCACAGATACGCAGTATTTT. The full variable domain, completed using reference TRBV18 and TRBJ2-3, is NAGVMQNPRHLVRRRGQEARLRCSPMKGHSHVYWYRQLPEEGLKFMVYLQKENIIDESGMPKERFSAEFPKEGPSILRIQQVVRGDSAAYFCASSPLKTSGSTDTQYFGPGTRLTVL.

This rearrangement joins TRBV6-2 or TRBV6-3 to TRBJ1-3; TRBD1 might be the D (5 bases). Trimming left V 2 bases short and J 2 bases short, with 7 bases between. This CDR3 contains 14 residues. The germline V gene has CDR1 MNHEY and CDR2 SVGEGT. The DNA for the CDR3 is TGTGCCAGCAGTTACCCAGGGACTGGAAACACCATATATTTT. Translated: CASSYPGTGNTIYF.

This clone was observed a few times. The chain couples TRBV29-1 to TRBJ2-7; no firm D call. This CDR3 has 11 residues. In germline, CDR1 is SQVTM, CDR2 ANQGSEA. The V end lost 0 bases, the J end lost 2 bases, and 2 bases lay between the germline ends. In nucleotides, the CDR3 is TGCAGCGTTGAAGACACCTACGAGCAGTACTTC. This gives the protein CSVEDTYEQYF.

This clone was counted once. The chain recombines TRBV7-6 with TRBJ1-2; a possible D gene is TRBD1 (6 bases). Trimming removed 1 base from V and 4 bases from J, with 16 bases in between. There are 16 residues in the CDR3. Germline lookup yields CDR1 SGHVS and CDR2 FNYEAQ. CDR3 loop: CASSLEAGVGTYGYTF. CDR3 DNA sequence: TGTGCCAGCAGCTTAGAGGCAGGGGTAGGAACCTATGGCTACACCTTC.

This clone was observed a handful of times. The CDR3 nucleotides are TGTGCCAGCAGCGTGGGATCGGGGTTACAAGAGACCCAGTACTTC. It is translated as CASSVGSGLQETQYF. The chain combines TRBV9 with TRBJ2-5; TRBD2 might be the D (5 bases). The CDR3 sequence is 15 residues long. Germline V gives CDR1 SGDLS, CDR2 YYNGEE. Trimming took off 2 bases at V and 2 bases at J, with 13 bases between the two ends.

The CDR3 is CASSPWTNQETQYF. The CDR3 region has the DNA TGTGCCAGCAGCCCCTGGACAAACCAAGAGACCCAGTACTTC. The chain is built from TRBV7-9 and TRBJ2-5; tentatively, D is TRBD1 (5 bases). The ends were cut back, 5 bases at V and 0 bases at J, with 10 bases in the middle. Germline V lookup: CDR1 SEHNR, CDR2 FQNEAQ (reference sequence). The CDR3 has 14 amino acids.

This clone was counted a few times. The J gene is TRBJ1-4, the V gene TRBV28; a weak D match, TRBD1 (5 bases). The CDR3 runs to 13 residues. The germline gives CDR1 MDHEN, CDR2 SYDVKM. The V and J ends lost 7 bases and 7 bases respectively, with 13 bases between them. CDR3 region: CASKRGGFEKLFF. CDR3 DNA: TGTGCCAGCAAGAGGGGAGGTTTTGAAAAACTGTTTTTT.

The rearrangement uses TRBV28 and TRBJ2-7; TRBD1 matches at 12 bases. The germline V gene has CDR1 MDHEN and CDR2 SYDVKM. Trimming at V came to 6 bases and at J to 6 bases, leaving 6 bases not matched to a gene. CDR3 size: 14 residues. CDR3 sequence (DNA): TGTGCCAGCAGCCCGGGACAGGGGGCCGGCGAGCAGTACTTC. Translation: CASSPGQGAGEQYF.

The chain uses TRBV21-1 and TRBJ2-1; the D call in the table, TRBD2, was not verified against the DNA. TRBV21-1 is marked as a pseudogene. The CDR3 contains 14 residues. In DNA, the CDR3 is TGTGCCAGCAGCAAAGGTGGAGGTTACAATGAGCAGTTCTTC. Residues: CASSKGGGYNEQFF.

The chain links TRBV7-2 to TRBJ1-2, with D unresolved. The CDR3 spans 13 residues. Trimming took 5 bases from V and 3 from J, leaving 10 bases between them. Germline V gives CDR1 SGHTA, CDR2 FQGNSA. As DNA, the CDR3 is TGTGCCAGCAGCCCACCGGGGTACTATGGCTACACCTTC. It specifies CASSPPGYYGYTF.

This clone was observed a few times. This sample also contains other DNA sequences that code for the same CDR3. For the CDR3, the DNA is TGTGCCAGCAGCTTAGCGCACGGGGGGAATCAGCCCCAGCATTTT. Translated, it gives CASSLAHGGNQPQHF. The rearrangement uses TRBV7-9 and TRBJ1-5, with a possible D match to TRBD1 (5 bases). Trimming left V 0 bases short and J 4 bases short, with 10 bases between. Germline V lookup: CDR1 SEHNR, CDR2 FQNEAQ (reference sequence). The CDR3 has 15 amino acids.

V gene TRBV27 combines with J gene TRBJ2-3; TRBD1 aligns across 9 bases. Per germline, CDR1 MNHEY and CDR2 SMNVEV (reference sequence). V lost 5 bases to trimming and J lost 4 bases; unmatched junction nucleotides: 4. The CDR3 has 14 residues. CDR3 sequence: CASSPRQGADTQYF. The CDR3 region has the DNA TGTGCCAGCAGTCCCCGACAGGGGGCAGATACGCAGTATTTT.

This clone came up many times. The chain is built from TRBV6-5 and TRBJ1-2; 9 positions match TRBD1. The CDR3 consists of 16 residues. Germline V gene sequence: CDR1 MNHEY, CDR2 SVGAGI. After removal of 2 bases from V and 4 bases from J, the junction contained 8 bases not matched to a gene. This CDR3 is CASSYTRTGGGYGYTF. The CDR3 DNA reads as TGTGCCAGCAGTTACACGAGAACAGGGGGCGGCTATGGCTACACCTTC.

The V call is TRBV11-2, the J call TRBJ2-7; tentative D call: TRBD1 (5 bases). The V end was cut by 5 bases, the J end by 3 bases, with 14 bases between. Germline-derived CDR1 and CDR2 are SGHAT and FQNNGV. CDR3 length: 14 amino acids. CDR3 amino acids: CASSPRQGGYEQYF. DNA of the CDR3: TGTGCCAGCAGCCCCCGTCAGGGTGGCTACGAGCAGTACTTC.

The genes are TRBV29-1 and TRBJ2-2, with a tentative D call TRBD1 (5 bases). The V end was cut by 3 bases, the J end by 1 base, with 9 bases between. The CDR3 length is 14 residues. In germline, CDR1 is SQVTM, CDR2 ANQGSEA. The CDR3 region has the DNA TGCAGCGTTGACTCTAGGGGGAACACCGGGGAGCTGTTTTTT. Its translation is CSVDSRGNTGELFF.

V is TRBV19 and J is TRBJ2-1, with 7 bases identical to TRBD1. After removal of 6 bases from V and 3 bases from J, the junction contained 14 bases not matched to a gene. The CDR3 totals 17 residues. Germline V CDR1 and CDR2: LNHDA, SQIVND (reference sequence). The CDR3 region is CASRASRDSLNYNEQFF. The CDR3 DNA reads TGTGCCAGTAGAGCCTCCCGGGACAGCCTTAACTACAATGAGCAGTTCTTC.

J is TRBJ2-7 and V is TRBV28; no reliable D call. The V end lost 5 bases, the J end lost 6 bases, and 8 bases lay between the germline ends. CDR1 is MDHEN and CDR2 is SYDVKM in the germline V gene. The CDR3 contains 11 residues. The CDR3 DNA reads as TGTGCCAGCAGTCCCCGGTTCGAGCAGTACTTC. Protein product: CASSPRFEQYF. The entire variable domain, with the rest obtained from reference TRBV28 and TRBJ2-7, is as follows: DVKVTQSSRYLVKRTGEKVFLECVQDMDHENMFWYRQDPGLGLRLIYFSYDVKMKEKGDIPEGYSVSREKKERFSLILESASTNQTSMYLCASSPRFEQYFGPGTRLTVT.